The present entry profiles one T cell receptor (beta chain) with its context. The record originates from a study of blood T cell repertoires in COVID-19. Using immunoSEQ multiplex PCR, the repertoire was profiled, and TCRdb retains in-frame clones only, with some absent. The sample has some 150,000 clones, about 86% seen once. The germline V gene encodes CDR1 DFQATT and CDR2 SNEGSKA (reference sequence). Deletions cut 3 bases from V and 3 bases from J, with 9 bases between. The CDR3 spans 13 residues. The receptor was derived from a woman aged 55-69 years with acute or convalescent COVID-19. The specimen sequenced was peripheral blood. The V call is TRBV20-1, the J call TRBJ2-1; D gene ambiguous. The CDR3 bases are TGCAGTGCTAGTGGGTCAGTCTACAATGAGCAGTTCTTC. This sequence encodes CSASGSVYNEQFF.